These T cell receptor beta chains were read from a single sample in a study of blood T cell repertoires in COVID-19. Generated by immunoSEQ multiplex PCR, the TCRdb table keeps only in-frame clones and is missing some. Found here are about 47,000 clones, about 84% of them singletons; the top ten hold about 10%. Sample: peripheral blood. Receptor source: a man aged 55 to 70 with acute or convalescent COVID-19. Each CDR3 is given with its conserved first and last residue. Each record gives: V gene, J gene, D gene, clone size, CDR3 DNA, CDR3 protein. A D gene is named only where the DNA matches it firmly. Expanded clones are given a class, and other clones once, few, many or no size at all.

v_gene: TRBV6-2/TRBV6-3
j_gene: TRBJ1-1
d_gene: TRBD1
abundance: NA
CDR3nt: TGTGCCAGCAGTTGGGGGACAGGCGAAGCTTTCTTT
CDR3aa: CASSWGTGEAFF

v_gene: TRBV7-8
j_gene: TRBJ1-2
d_gene: NA
abundance: NA
CDR3nt: TGTGCCAGCAGCTCAGGGGATTCTAACTATGGCTACACCTTC
CDR3aa: CASSSGDSNYGYTF

v_gene: TRBV6-5
j_gene: TRBJ1-6
d_gene: NA
abundance: NA
CDR3nt: TGTGCCAGCAGTTACCGGAGGGATAATTCACCCCTCCACTTT
CDR3aa: CASSYRRDNSPLHF

v_gene: TRBV29-1
j_gene: TRBJ2-3
d_gene: NA
abundance: NA
CDR3nt: TGCAGCGTTGTTCGAGGATCCGCTAGCACAGATACGCAGTATTTT
CDR3aa: CSVVRGSASTDTQYF

v_gene: TRBV6-6
j_gene: TRBJ1-5
d_gene: NA
abundance: NA
CDR3nt: TGTGCCAGCAGTTTACAGGTTACTCAGCCCCAGCATTTT
CDR3aa: CASSLQVTQPQHF

v_gene: TRBV5-1
j_gene: TRBJ1-1
d_gene: TRBD1
abundance: NA
CDR3nt: TGCGCCAGCAGCTCGGACAGGGCTACTGAAGCTTTCTTT
CDR3aa: CASSSDRATEAFF

v_gene: TRBV6-5
j_gene: TRBJ1-4
d_gene: NA
abundance: NA
CDR3nt: TGTGCCAGCAGTTACGCAGGGGAAGTTAATGAAAAACTGTTTTTT
CDR3aa: CASSYAGEVNEKLFF

v_gene: TRBV21-1
j_gene: TRBJ1-3
d_gene: NA
abundance: NA
CDR3nt: TGTGCCAGCAGCAAAGGACAGGGGGCAGGTGGAAACACCATATATTTT
CDR3aa: CASSKGQGAGGNTIYF

v_gene: TRBV6-5
j_gene: TRBJ1-2
d_gene: NA
abundance: NA
CDR3nt: TGTGCCAGCACCCCCGGGACATTAAACTATGGCTACACCTTC
CDR3aa: CASTPGTLNYGYTF

v_gene: TRBV29-1
j_gene: TRBJ2-3
d_gene: TRBD1
abundance: NA
CDR3nt: TGCAGCGTCGGACAGGGCTATTTAACAGATACGCAGTATTTT
CDR3aa: CSVGQGYLTDTQYF

v_gene: TRBV5-1
j_gene: TRBJ2-1
d_gene: TRBD1
abundance: NA
CDR3nt: TGCGCCAGCAGTTCACAGGGGAGCTCCTACAATGAGCAGTTCTTC
CDR3aa: CASSSQGSSYNEQFF

v_gene: TRBV6-5
j_gene: TRBJ2-1
d_gene: NA
abundance: NA
CDR3nt: TGTGCCAGCAGTTATGGACCCGGAGGGAGTGAGCAGTTCTTC
CDR3aa: CASSYGPGGSEQFF

v_gene: TRBV6-6
j_gene: TRBJ2-3
d_gene: TRBD2
abundance: once
CDR3nt: TGTGCCAGCAGTCCCCCCTCAGCGGGGATTGGGACAGATACGCAGTATTTT
CDR3aa: CASSPPSAGIGTDTQYF

v_gene: TRBV6-2/TRBV6-3
j_gene: TRBJ1-1
d_gene: NA
abundance: NA
CDR3nt: TGTGCCAGCAGTTACATGCGCACTGAAGCTTTCTTT
CDR3aa: CASSYMRTEAFF

v_gene: TRBV19
j_gene: TRBJ1-5
d_gene: TRBD1
abundance: few
CDR3nt: TGTGCCAGTACCGGGACAGGGGGAAGCAATCAGCCCCAGCATTTT
CDR3aa: CASTGTGGSNQPQHF

v_gene: TRBV4-3
j_gene: TRBJ2-3
d_gene: NA
abundance: few
CDR3nt: TGCGCCAGCAGCCAAGACCGGGCGGGACCTGTTGGCACAGATACGCAGTATTTT
CDR3aa: CASSQDRAGPVGTDTQYF

v_gene: TRBV24-1
j_gene: TRBJ1-3
d_gene: TRBD1
abundance: NA
CDR3nt: TGTGCCACCAGTAGCGGACAGGGGGCAACTGGAAACACCATATATTTT
CDR3aa: CATSSGQGATGNTIYF

v_gene: TRBV7-8
j_gene: TRBJ1-1
d_gene: TRBD1
abundance: NA
CDR3nt: TGTGCCAGCAGCCCCGAAACAGGGGAGGCGACTGAAGCTTTCTTT
CDR3aa: CASSPETGEATEAFF

v_gene: TRBV19
j_gene: TRBJ1-4
d_gene: NA
abundance: NA
CDR3nt: TGTGCCAGTAGGTACGGGAGTAATGAAAAACTGTTTTTT
CDR3aa: CASRYGSNEKLFF

v_gene: TRBV6-5
j_gene: TRBJ1-1
d_gene: NA
abundance: NA
CDR3nt: TGTGCCAGCAGTTACGGGGCAGATCTGAACACTGAAGCTTTCTTT
CDR3aa: CASSYGADLNTEAFF

v_gene: TRBV3-1/TRBV3-2
j_gene: TRBJ2-5
d_gene: NA
abundance: NA
CDR3nt: TGTGCCAGCAGCCAACAACAAGAGACCCAGTACTTC
CDR3aa: CASSQQQETQYF

v_gene: TRBV7-8
j_gene: TRBJ2-5
d_gene: NA
abundance: NA
CDR3nt: TGTGCCAGCAGCGTTACCGCCGGACAGCAAGAGACCCAGTACTTC
CDR3aa: CASSVTAGQQETQYF

v_gene: TRBV11-2
j_gene: TRBJ2-4
d_gene: NA
abundance: few
CDR3nt: TGTGCCAGCAGCCTCGAGGGGAGGATCGCCAAAAACATTCAGTACTTC
CDR3aa: CASSLEGRIAKNIQYF

v_gene: TRBV30
j_gene: TRBJ1-6
d_gene: TRBD1
abundance: NA
CDR3nt: TGTGCCTGGAGTGAGGGACAGGGGGTTAATTCACCCCTCCACTTT
CDR3aa: CAWSEGQGVNSPLHF

v_gene: TRBV5-1
j_gene: TRBJ1-1
d_gene: NA
abundance: NA
CDR3nt: TGCGCCAGCAGCTTGGGACAGCTCATGAACACTGAAGCTTTCTTT
CDR3aa: CASSLGQLMNTEAFF

v_gene: TRBV9
j_gene: TRBJ1-2
d_gene: NA
abundance: NA
CDR3nt: TGTGCCAGCAGCGTAGGTCAAGGAGACTATGGCTACACCTTC
CDR3aa: CASSVGQGDYGYTF

v_gene: TRBV4-1
j_gene: TRBJ2-1
d_gene: TRBD2
abundance: NA
CDR3nt: TGCGCCAGCAGCCAAGAGTCGACTAGCGGGGGGGCTTACAATGAGCAGTTCTTC
CDR3aa: CASSQESTSGGAYNEQFF

v_gene: TRBV30
j_gene: TRBJ2-2
d_gene: NA
abundance: NA
CDR3nt: TGTGCCTGGAGTGTACTACAGAACACCGGGGAGCTGTTTTTT
CDR3aa: CAWSVLQNTGELFF

v_gene: TRBV25-1
j_gene: TRBJ1-1
d_gene: TRBD1
abundance: NA
CDR3nt: TGTGCCAGCAGTGGGTCGGACAGGGGAAACACTGAAGCTTTCTTT
CDR3aa: CASSGSDRGNTEAFF

v_gene: TRBV7-8
j_gene: TRBJ2-1
d_gene: NA
abundance: NA
CDR3nt: TGTGCCAGCAGCTTAACACAGAACTACAATGAGCAGTTCTTC
CDR3aa: CASSLTQNYNEQFF

v_gene: TRBV30
j_gene: TRBJ2-7
d_gene: NA
abundance: NA
CDR3nt: TGTGCCTGGACTGAGCAGGCCGGCTACGAGCAGTACTTC
CDR3aa: CAWTEQAGYEQYF